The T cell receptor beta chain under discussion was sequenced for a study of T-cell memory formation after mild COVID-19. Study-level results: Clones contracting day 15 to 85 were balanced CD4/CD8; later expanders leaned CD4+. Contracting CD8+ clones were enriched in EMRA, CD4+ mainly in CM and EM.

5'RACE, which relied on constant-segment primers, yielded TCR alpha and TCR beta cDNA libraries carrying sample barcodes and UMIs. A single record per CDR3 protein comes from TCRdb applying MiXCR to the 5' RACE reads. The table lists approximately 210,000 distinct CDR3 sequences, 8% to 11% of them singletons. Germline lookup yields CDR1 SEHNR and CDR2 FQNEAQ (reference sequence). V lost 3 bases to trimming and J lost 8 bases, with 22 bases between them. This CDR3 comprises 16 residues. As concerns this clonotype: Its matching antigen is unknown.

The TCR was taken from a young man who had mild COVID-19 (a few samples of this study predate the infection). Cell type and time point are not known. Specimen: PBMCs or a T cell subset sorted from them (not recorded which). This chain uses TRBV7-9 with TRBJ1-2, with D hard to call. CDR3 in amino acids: CASSLALAPGRMGYTF. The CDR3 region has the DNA TGTGCCAGCAGCTTGGCTCTGGCACCTGGGCGGATGGGCTACACCTTC.